Listed below are T cell receptor beta chains from one sample, sequenced in a study of blood T cell repertoires in COVID-19. TCRdb's table, derived via immunoSEQ multiplex PCR, lists solely in-frame clones and lacks some. The sample yields 280,000 or so clones, approximately 81% seen once. The sample consisted of PBMCs or T cells enriched from blood (not recorded which). These receptors originate from a woman aged 45-65 years who had recovered from COVID-19. The CDR3 runs from the conserved cysteine through the conserved F or W. The D gene is left open where the match is weak. The size entry is marked missing in some rows and otherwise reads once, few, many or a size class.

clone_size,d_call,j_call,cdr3_length,v_call,cdr3_aa,cdr3_nt
.,.,TRBJ1-6,15,TRBV28,CASSPGVQGNSPLHF,TGTGCCAGCAGTCCCGGGGTCCAGGGGAATTCACCCCTCCACTTT
.,.,TRBJ1-5,16,TRBV5-5,CASSPRGHGSNQPQHF,TGTGCCAGCAGCCCCCGGGGTCATGGGAGCAATCAGCCCCAGCATTTT
.,TRBD2,TRBJ2-1,15,TRBV9,CASSVTTSGNNEQFF,TGTGCCAGCAGCGTAACGACTAGCGGGAATAATGAGCAGTTCTTC
.,TRBD2,TRBJ2-3,16,TRBV7-3,CASSRFGSGATDTQYF,TGTGCCAGCAGCCGTTTTGGGAGCGGGGCGACAGATACGCAGTATTTT
once,.,TRBJ1-3,15,TRBV30,CAWSITGISGNTIYF,TGTGCCTGGAGTATAACAGGGATTTCTGGAAACACCATATATTTT
.,.,TRBJ1-5,16,TRBV6-1,CASSEQLGGEGQPQHF,TGTGCCAGCAGTGAACAACTAGGAGGGGAGGGGCAGCCCCAGCATTTT
.,TRBD1,TRBJ2-7,15,TRBV11-1,CASSQPDRAAYEQYF,TGTGCCAGCAGCCAACCAGACAGGGCCGCCTACGAGCAGTACTTC
.,.,TRBJ2-3,14,TRBV27,CASSWGPFTDTQYF,TGTGCCAGCAGTTGGGGCCCCTTCACAGATACGCAGTATTTT
.,TRBD1,TRBJ1-2,13,TRBV7-9,CASSSWDRYGYTF,TGTGCCAGCAGCTCCTGGGACAGATATGGCTACACCTTC
.,.,TRBJ2-5,15,TRBV2,CASNPRGGTEETQYF,TGTGCCAGCAACCCAAGGGGGGGGACTGAAGAGACCCAGTACTTC
.,TRBD2,TRBJ2-1,14,TRBV29-1,CSVLGLGNMDEQFF,TGCAGCGTTCTAGGACTAGGGAACATGGATGAGCAGTTCTTC
.,.,TRBJ1-5,16,TRBV18,CASSTGKNYSNQPQHF,TGTGCCAGCTCCACGGGGAAGAATTATAGCAATCAGCCCCAGCATTTT
.,.,TRBJ2-7,14,TRBV7-2,CASSLDGSGYEQYF,TGTGCCAGCAGCTTAGATGGGTCGGGCTACGAGCAGTACTTC
.,TRBD2,TRBJ2-7,14,TRBV11-2,CASSLEAGVSKQYF,TGTGCCAGCAGCTTAGAAGCGGGGGTAAGCAAGCAGTACTTC
.,TRBD1,TRBJ2-7,14,TRBV14,CASSPWDRDHEQYF,TGTGCCAGCAGCCCGTGGGACAGGGACCACGAGCAGTACTTC
.,.,TRBJ2-1,14,TRBV29-1,CSVERPGSPYEQFF,TGCAGCGTTGAGCGGCCGGGTAGTCCCTATGAGCAGTTCTTC
.,TRBD2,TRBJ2-2,14,TRBV19,CASSIVLAGGELFF,TGTGCCAGTAGTATAGTACTAGCGGGCGGGGAGCTGTTTTTT
few,.,TRBJ1-6,13,TRBV3-1/TRBV3-2,CASSQDENSPLHF,TGTGCCAGCAGCCAAGACGAGAATTCACCCCTCCACTTT
.,TRBD1,TRBJ1-1,16,TRBV28,CASSTPGQGRYTEAFF,TGTGCCAGCAGTACCCCTGGACAGGGCCGGTACACTGAAGCTTTCTTT
.,TRBD1,TRBJ2-3,13,TRBV2,CASTGQGADTQYF,TGTGCCAGCACCGGACAGGGTGCAGATACGCAGTATTTT